This TCR beta chain is drawn from a study of T-cell memory formation after mild COVID-19. Study-wide results and limits: The study detected some responding clones in pre-infection memory, suggesting cross-reactive memory joined.

The germline gives CDR1 DFQATT, CDR2 SNEGSKA (reference sequence). The CDR3 is 15 residues long. After removal of 0 bases from V and 3 bases from J, the junction contained 6 bases not matched to a gene. Sample barcodes and UMIs were carried by the TCR alpha and TCR beta cDNA libraries that 5'RACE generated with constant-segment primers. One entry per CDR3 protein, called by TCRdb with MiXCR from the 5' RACE reads. The sample holds 110,000 or so distinct CDR3 sequences; about a fifth are singletons and the top ten take approximately 40%. This clonotype showed up just a few times. What it binds is not known.

The sequence derives from a man younger than 30 who had mild COVID-19 (a few samples of this study predate the infection). Cell type and time point are not known. The sequenced sample was PBMCs or a T cell subset sorted from them (not recorded which). The chain is built from TRBV20-1 and TRBJ2-3, with 7 bases matching TRBD1. The CDR3 region is CSARDRRQGTDTQYF. CDR3 sequence (DNA): TGCAGTGCTAGAGATCGGAGACAGGGTACAGATACGCAGTATTTT.